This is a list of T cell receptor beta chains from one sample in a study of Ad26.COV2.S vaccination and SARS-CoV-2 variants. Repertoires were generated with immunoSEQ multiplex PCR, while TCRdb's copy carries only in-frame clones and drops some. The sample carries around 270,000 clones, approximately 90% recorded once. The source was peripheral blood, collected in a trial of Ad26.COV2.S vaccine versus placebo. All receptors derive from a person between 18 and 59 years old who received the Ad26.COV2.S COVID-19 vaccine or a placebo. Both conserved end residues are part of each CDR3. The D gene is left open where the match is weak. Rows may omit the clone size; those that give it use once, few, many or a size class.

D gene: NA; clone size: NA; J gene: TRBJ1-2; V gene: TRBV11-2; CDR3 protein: CASSLDATGGLYGYTF; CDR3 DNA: TGTGCCAGCAGCTTAGATGCAACAGGTGGACTCTACGGCTACACCTTC
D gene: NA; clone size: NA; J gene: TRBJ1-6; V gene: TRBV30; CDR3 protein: CAWSVPRPSNSPLHF; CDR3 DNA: TGTGCCTGGAGTGTACCCAGGCCAAGCAATTCACCCCTCCACTTT
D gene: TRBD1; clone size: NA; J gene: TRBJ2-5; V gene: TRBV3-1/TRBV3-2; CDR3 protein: CASSQRTGTQETQYF; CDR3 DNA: TGTGCCAGCAGCCAAAGGACAGGGACACAAGAGACCCAGTACTTC
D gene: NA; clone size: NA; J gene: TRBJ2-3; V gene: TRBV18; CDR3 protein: CASSLGRWGADTQYF; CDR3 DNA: TGTGCCAGCTCACTGGGGCGTTGGGGGGCAGATACGCAGTATTTT
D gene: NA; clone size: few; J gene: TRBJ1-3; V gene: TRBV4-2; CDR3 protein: CASSQDRPVGNTIYF; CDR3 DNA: TGTGCCAGCAGCCAAGACAGGCCCGTCGGAAACACCATATATTTT
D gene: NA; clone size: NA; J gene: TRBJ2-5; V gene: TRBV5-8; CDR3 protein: CASSLEGRGYQETQYF; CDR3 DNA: TGTGCCAGCAGCTTGGAGGGTCGGGGGTACCAAGAGACCCAGTACTTC
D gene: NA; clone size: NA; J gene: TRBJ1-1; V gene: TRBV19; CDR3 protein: CASSIPRATEAFF; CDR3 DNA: TGTGCCAGTAGTATACCTCGAGCGACTGAAGCTTTCTTT
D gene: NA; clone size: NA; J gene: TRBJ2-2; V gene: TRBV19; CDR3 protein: CASSIPGRNTGELFF; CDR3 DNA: TGTGCCAGTAGTATCCCAGGGAGAAACACCGGGGAGCTGTTTTTT
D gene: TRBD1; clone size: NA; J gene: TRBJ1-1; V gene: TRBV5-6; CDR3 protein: CASSKGQTDTEAFF; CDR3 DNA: TGTGCCAGCAGCAAGGGACAGACAGACACTGAAGCTTTCTTT
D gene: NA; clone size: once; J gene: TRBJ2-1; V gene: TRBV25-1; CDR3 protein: CASSEITSRFF; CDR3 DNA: TGTGCCAGCAGTGAAATTACTAGCAGATTCTTC
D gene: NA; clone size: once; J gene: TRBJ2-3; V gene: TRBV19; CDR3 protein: CASSRGGPSDTQYF; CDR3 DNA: TGTGCCAGTAGCAGGGGGGGCCCGTCAGATACGCAGTATTTT
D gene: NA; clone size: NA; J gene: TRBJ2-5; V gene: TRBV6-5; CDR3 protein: CASILSRGQETQYF; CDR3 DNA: TGTGCCAGCATTCTGTCCAGGGGACAAGAGACCCAGTACTTC
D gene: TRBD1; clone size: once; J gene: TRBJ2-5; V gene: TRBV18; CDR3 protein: CASSPPGTGVRETQYF; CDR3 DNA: TGTGCCAGCTCACCACCCGGGACAGGGGTCCGGGAGACCCAGTACTTC
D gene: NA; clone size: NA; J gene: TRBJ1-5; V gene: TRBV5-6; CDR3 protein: CASSLDGGLQPQHF; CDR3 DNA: TGTGCCAGCAGCTTGGACGGGGGGCTTCAGCCCCAGCATTTT
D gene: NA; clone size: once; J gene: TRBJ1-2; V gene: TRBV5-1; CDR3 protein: CASSWANYGYTF; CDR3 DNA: TGCGCCAGCAGCTGGGCTAACTATGGCTACACCTTC
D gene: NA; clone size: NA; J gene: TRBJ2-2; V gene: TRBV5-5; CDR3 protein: CASTEGSLSGELFF; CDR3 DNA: TGTGCCAGCACCGAGGGAAGTCTGTCCGGGGAGCTGTTTTTT
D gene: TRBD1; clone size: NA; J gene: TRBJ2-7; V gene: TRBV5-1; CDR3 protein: CASSFSGTGGNEQYF; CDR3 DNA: TGCGCCAGCAGCTTCTCCGGGACAGGGGGCAACGAGCAGTACTTC
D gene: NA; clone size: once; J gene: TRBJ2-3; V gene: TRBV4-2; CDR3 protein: CASSQERTGKDTQYF; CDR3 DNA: TGTGCCAGCAGCCAAGAACGGACGGGGAAGGATACGCAGTATTTT
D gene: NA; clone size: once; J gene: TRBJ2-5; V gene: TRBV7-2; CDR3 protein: CASSPPPFQETQYF; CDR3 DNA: TGTGCCAGCAGCCCACCCCCTTTCCAAGAGACCCAGTACTTC
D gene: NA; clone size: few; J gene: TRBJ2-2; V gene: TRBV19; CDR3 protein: CASSPRPTANTGELFF; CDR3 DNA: TGTGCCAGTAGTCCCCGGCCAACCGCGAACACCGGGGAGCTGTTTTTT
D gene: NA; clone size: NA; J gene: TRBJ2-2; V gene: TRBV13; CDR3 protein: CASSIRIGTGELFF; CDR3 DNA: TGTGCCAGCAGCATTAGGATAGGGACCGGGGAGCTGTTTTTT
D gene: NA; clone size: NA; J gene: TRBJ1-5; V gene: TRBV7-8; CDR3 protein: CASSLDLTGHSNQPQHF; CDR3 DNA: TGTGCCAGCAGCTTAGATCTGACAGGCCATAGCAATCAGCCCCAGCATTTT
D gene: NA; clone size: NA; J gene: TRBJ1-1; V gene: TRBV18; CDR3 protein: CASSLGKNTEAFF; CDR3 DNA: TGTGCCAGCTCATTGGGGAAGAACACTGAAGCTTTCTTT
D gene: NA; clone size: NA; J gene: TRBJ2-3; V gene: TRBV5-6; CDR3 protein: CASSFAGSRGDTQYF; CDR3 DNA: TGTGCCAGCAGCTTTGCCGGGAGCCGGGGAGATACGCAGTATTTT
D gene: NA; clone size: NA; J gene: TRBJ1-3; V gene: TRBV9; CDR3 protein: CASSVDSYSHSGNTIYF; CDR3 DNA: TGTGCCAGCAGCGTAGATAGTTACAGCCACTCTGGAAACACCATATATTTT
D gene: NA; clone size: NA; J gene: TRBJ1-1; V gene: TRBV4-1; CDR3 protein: CASSPGGLNTEAFF; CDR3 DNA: TGCGCCAGCAGCCCCGGGGGCCTGAACACTGAAGCTTTCTTT
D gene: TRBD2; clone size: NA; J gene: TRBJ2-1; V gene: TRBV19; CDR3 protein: CASSIQTSGYTKSSYNEQFF; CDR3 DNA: TGTGCCAGTAGTATCCAGACTAGCGGGTACACCAAGAGCTCCTACAATGAGCAGTTCTTC
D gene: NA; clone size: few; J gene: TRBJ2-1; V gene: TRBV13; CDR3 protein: CASSLGGSYNEQFF; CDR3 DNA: TGTGCCAGCAGCTTGGGCGGTTCCTACAATGAGCAGTTCTTC
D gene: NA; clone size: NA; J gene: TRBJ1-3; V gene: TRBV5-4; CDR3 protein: CASRTDAGNTIYF; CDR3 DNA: TGTGCCAGCAGAACAGATGCTGGAAACACCATATATTTT
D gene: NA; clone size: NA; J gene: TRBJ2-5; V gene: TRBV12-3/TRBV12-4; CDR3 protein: CASKGLPQETQYF; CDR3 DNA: TGTGCCAGCAAGGGACTGCCTCAAGAGACCCAGTACTTC
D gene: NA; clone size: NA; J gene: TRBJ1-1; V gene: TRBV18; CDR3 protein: CASSPGSGLTEAFF; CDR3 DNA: TGTGCCAGCTCACCCGGATCCGGATTGACTGAAGCTTTCTTT
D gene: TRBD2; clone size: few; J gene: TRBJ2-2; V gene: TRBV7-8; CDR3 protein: CASSLGLAGVTGELFF; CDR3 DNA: TGTGCCAGCAGCTTAGGGCTAGCGGGAGTCACCGGGGAGCTGTTTTTT
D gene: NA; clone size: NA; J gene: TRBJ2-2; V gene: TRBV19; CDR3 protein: CASSNRNTGELFF; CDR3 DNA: TGTGCCAGTAGTAACAGGAACACCGGGGAGCTGTTTTTT
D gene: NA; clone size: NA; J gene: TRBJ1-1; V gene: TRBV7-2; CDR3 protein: CASSLESRPAFF; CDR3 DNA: TGTGCCAGCAGCTTAGAAAGCCGTCCAGCTTTCTTT
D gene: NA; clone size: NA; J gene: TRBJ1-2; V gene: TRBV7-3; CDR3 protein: CASSLGVGDYGYTF; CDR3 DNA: TGTGCCAGCAGCTTAGGGGTAGGGGACTATGGCTACACCTTC
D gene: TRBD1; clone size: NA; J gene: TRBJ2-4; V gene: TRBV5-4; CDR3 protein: CASSSSTTRGAKNIQYF; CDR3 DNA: TGTGCCAGCAGCTCGTCGACCACCAGGGGGGCCAAAAACATTCAGTACTTC
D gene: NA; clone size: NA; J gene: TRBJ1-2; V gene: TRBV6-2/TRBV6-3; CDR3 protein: CASSYVVGAQGGYTF; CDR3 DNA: TGTGCCAGCAGTTACGTCGTAGGGGCCCAAGGGGGCTACACCTTC
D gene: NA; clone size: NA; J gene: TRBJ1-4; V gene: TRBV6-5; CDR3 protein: CASSMNRATNEKLFF; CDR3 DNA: TGTGCCAGCAGTATGAACAGGGCAACTAATGAAAAACTGTTTTTT
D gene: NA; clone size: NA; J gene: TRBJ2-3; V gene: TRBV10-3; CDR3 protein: CAISESGSSPDTQYF; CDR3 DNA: TGTGCCATCAGTGAGTCGGGTTCTAGCCCAGATACGCAGTATTTT
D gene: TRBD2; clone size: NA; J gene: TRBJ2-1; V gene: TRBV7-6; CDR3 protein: CASSFSLLAGGPGNEQFF; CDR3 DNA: TGTGCCAGCAGCTTCTCCCTCCTTGCGGGGGGGCCGGGCAATGAGCAGTTCTTC
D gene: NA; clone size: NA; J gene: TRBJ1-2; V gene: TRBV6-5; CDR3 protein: CASSYGLAGGSYGYTF; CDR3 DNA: TGTGCCAGCAGTTACGGTCTTGCGGGAGGTTCCTATGGCTACACCTTC
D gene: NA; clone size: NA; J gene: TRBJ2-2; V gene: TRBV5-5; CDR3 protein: CASSSSASAYLNTGELFF; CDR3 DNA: TGTGCCAGCAGCTCCTCGGCTAGCGCGTACTTGAACACCGGGGAGCTGTTTTTT
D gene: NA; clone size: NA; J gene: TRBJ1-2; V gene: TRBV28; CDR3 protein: CASSFGWDTGYGYTF; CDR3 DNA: TGTGCCAGCAGTTTCGGATGGGACACCGGCTATGGCTACACCTTC
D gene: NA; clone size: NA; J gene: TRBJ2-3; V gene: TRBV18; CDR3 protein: CASSSFRTHNTDTQYF; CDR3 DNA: TGTGCCAGCTCTTCTTTTAGGACTCACAACACAGATACGCAGTATTTT
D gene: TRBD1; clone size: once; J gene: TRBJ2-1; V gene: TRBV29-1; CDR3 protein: CSVHRGLIDEQFF; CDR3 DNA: TGCAGCGTCCACAGGGGGCTGATAGATGAGCAGTTCTTC
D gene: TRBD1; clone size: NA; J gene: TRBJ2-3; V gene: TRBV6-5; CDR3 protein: CASTKRTGSTDTQYF; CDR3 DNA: TGTGCCAGCACCAAGAGGACAGGGAGCACAGATACGCAGTATTTT
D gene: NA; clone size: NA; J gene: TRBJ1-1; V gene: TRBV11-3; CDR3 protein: CASSLDSFTEAFF; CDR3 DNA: TGTGCCAGCAGCTTGGACAGTTTCACTGAAGCTTTCTTT
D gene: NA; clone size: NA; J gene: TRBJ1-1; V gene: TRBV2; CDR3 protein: CASSSSYAGGVSDTEAFF; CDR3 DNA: TGTGCCAGCAGTTCGTCCTATGCGGGGGGAGTATCGGACACTGAAGCTTTCTTT
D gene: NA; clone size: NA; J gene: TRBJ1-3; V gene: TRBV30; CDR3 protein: CAWSKARLSRGNTIYF; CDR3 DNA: TGTGCCTGGAGTAAAGCCCGACTATCGAGGGGAAACACCATATATTTT
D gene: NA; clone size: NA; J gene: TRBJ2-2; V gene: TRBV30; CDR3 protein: CAWRPFDLWELFF; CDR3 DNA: TGTGCCTGGAGACCCTTTGATCTTTGGGAGCTGTTTTTT
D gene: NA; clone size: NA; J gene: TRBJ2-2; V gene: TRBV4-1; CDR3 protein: CASSQRTFHIGPNTGELFF; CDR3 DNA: TGCGCCAGCAGCCAGCGGACCTTCCACATAGGACCGAACACCGGGGAGCTGTTTTTT
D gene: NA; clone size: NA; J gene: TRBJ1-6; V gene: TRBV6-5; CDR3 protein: CASSYSARSSHSPLHF; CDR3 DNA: TGTGCCAGCAGTTACTCAGCCAGAAGCTCCCATTCACCCCTCCACTTT
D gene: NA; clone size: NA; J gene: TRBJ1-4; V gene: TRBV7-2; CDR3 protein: CASSSWRGLSNEKLFF; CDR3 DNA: TGTGCCAGCAGCAGTTGGAGAGGACTGTCCAATGAAAAACTGTTTTTT
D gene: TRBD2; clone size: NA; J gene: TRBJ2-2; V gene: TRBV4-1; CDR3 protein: CASSQERLAGGLLTGELFF; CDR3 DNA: TGCGCCAGCAGCCAAGAAAGGCTAGCGGGGGGCCTACTCACCGGGGAGCTGTTTTTT